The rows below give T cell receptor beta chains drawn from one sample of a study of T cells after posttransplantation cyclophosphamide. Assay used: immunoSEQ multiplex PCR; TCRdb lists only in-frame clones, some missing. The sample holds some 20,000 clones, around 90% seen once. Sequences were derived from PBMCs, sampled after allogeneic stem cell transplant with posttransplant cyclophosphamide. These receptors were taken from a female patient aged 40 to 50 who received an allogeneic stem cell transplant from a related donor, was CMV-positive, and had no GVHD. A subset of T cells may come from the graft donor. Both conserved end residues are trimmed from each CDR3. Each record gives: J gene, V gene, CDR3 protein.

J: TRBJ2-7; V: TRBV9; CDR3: ASSLATGFHEQY
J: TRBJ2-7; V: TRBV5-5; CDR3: ASSLGPTGYYEQY
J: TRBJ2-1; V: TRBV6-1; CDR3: ALQQGSTYNEQF
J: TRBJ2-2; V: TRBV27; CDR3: ASRILAGGPGELF
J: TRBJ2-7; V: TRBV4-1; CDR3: ASSPDRGKGLYEQY
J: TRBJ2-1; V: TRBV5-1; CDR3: ASSLAGGRVNEQF
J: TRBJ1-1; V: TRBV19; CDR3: ASSFPETGGSTEAF
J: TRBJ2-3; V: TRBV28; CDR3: ASSLSGGVTDTQY
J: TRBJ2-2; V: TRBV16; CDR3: ASSQSVGYGDTGELF
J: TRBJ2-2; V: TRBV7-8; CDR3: ASSLVPRVGELF
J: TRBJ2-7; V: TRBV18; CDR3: ASSPQLAGSYEQY
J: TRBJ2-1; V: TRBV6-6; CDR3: ASSFLGQGSYNEQF